The 26 T cell receptor beta chains given below trace back to one sample, sequenced in a study of metastatic and nonmetastatic thyroid tumors. Patients underwent thyroid surgery, and none had received any treatment before it. TCRdb re-analyzed the PCR reads using MiXCR. The sample has about 20,000 clones; roughly 29% are singletons. What was sequenced was blood. The source is a female donor with papillary thyroid cancer or a benign thyroid nodule (not recorded which). Some clones in this sample may be carry-over from other donors' samples.

This clone was counted many times. This chain connects TRBV7-2 to TRBJ2-5; perhaps TRBD2 as D (5 bases). From germline, CDR1 is SGHTA and CDR2 FQGNSA. V lost 5 bases, J lost 5 bases, and 15 bases lay in between. The CDR3 has 14 amino acids. The CDR3 region is CASSPLAQSETQYF. Here the CDR3 DNA reads TGTGCCAGCAGCCCCCTAGCCCAGTCGGAGACCCAGTACTTC.

Comments on this clone: A much larger clone differs from this one at a single base, so this may be a read error. The rearrangement joins TRBV11-1 to TRBJ2-5; TRBD1 matches at 7 bases. Germline CDR1 reads SGHAT; CDR2 reads FQDESV (reference sequence). The CDR3 covers 14 residues. The CDR3 sequence: CTSSQTGSEETQYF. For the CDR3, the DNA is TGTACCAGCAGTCAGACAGGGTCCGAAGAGACCCAGTACTTC.

By share of the sample, this clone is medium-sized. The chain carries TRBV11-3 and TRBJ1-3; TRBD1 is a possible D gene (5 bases). The CDR3 loop spans 17 amino acids. The germline gives CDR1 SGHNT, CDR2 YENEEA. The V and J ends lost 1 base and 0 bases respectively, with 13 bases between them. The CDR3 DNA sequence: TGTGCCAGCAGCTTAGGATTTACAGGCCTCTCTGGAAACACCATATATTTT. Amino acids: CASSLGFTGLSGNTIYF.

This clone is judged medium-sized. The V call is TRBV12-3 or TRBV12-4, the J call TRBJ2-1, with 10 positions matching TRBD2. The CDR3 covers 14 residues. V was clipped by 1 base and J by 9 bases; unmatched bases: 3. The DNA of the CDR3 is TGTGCCAGCAGTTTAGGCCTAGCGGGAGCTGAGCAGTTCTTC. This translates into CASSLGLAGAEQFF.

This clone was counted only a few times. This chain links TRBV6-6 with TRBJ1-1; tentatively, D is TRBD1 (6 bases). V shed 4 bases and J shed 0 bases, with 15 bases lying between them. CDR3 size: 16 residues. CDR1 is MNHNY and CDR2 is SVGAGI in the germline V gene (reference sequence). This CDR3 is CASSSHHRAMNTEAFF. The CDR3 coding sequence is TGTGCCAGCAGTTCTCATCACAGGGCTATGAACACTGAAGCTTTCTTT.

Sample share makes this clone medium-sized. The chain employs TRBV6-1 and TRBJ1-2, with 10 nucleotides matching TRBD1. Germline V gene lookup returns CDR1 MNHNS and CDR2 SASEGT. Trimming removed 7 bases from V and 4 bases from J; junction bases left unmatched: 9. The CDR3 runs to 15 residues. CDR3 residues: CASTQMTGGIYGYTF. DNA for the CDR3: TGTGCCAGCACCCAAATGACAGGGGGCATCTATGGCTACACCTTC.

This clone was picked up many times. This chain uses TRBV6-4 with TRBJ2-3; no clear D. The CDR3 runs to 13 residues. CDR1 MRHNA and CDR2 SNTAGT come from the germline V gene. V was shortened by 0 bases and J by 2 bases, with 3 bases between the two germline ends. The DNA for the CDR3 is TGTGCCAGCAGTGACTCGGCCACAGATACGCAGTATTTT. Its translation: CASSDSATDTQYF.

In this sample, this clone turned up many times. The rearrangement uses TRBV15 and TRBJ2-1, with 13 bases identical to TRBD2. The V and J ends lost 4 bases and 5 bases, in that order; junction bases with no gene match: 5. This CDR3 is built from 16 residues. Germline lookup yields CDR1 LNHNV and CDR2 YYDKDF (reference sequence). The CDR3 loop reads CATSTRTSGSHNEQFF. The DNA of the CDR3 is TGTGCCACCAGCACAAGGACTAGCGGGAGCCACAATGAGCAGTTCTTC.

This clone was found a few times. The DNA for the CDR3 is TGTGCCAGCAGTTTAGTAGGGACAGGGTTAGAGGAGCAGTACTTC. Translation: CASSLVGTGLEEQYF. The chain combines TRBV28 with TRBJ2-7, with 9 nucleotides matching TRBD1. Trimming took 2 bases from V and 7 from J; bases not matched to a gene: 9. This CDR3 has 15 amino acids. CDR1 is MDHEN, CDR2 SYDVKM, per germline.

V is TRBV14 and J is TRBJ1-2, with D maybe TRBD1 (6 bases). Trimming took off 4 bases at V and 4 bases at J, with 10 bases between the two ends. The CDR3 spans 13 residues. Germline CDR1 and CDR2: SGHDN and FVKESK. CDR3 DNA: TGTGCCAGCAGCCTAGGGACATCCTATGGCTACACCTTC. Its translation is CASSLGTSYGYTF.

This clone was recorded many times. The chain couples TRBV20-1 to TRBJ2-7, with 8 positions matching TRBD1. The CDR3 has 13 amino acids. The V gene end was trimmed by 6 bases and the J gene end by 5 bases; junction bases not matched to a gene: 9. The germline CDR1 and CDR2 sequences are DFQATT and SNEGSKA (reference sequence). Here the CDR3 DNA reads TGCAGTGCGCCAAGACAGGGGATAAACGAGCAGTACTTC. This translates into CSAPRQGINEQYF.

By sample fraction, this clone is medium-sized. The chain has TRBV5-5 and TRBJ2-7; possibly TRBD1 for D (5 bases). Germline V gene data show CDR1 as SGHKS and CDR2 as YYEKEE (reference sequence). Trimming took off 0 bases at V and 6 bases at J, with 10 bases between the two ends. The length of the CDR3 is 13 residues. In nucleotides, the CDR3 is TGTGCCAGCAGCTTGGGCAGGGTGGGCGAGCAGTACTTC. This translates into CASSLGRVGEQYF.

By share, this clone ranks as medium-sized. The chain employs TRBV18 and TRBJ2-7; D remains unclear. The CDR3 covers 13 residues. Trimming left V 6 bases short and J 2 bases short, with 11 bases between. CDR1 is KGHSH and CDR2 is LQKENI in the germline V gene. CDR3 bases: TGTGCCAGCTCCCCTAGTGGTACCTACGAGCAGTACTTC. It encodes CASSPSGTYEQYF.

This clone was seen a single time. The CDR3 reads CSISFQRYEQYF. As DNA, the CDR3 is TGTTCCATCAGCTTTCAGCGATACGAGCAGTACTTC. V usage is TRBV13 and J usage is TRBJ2-7; D is unclear. The germline V gene has CDR1 PRHDT and CDR2 FYEKMQ (reference sequence). This CDR3 region has 12 residues.

The chain employs TRBV28 and TRBJ1-1, with D hard to call. Trimming stripped 7 bases from V and 0 bases from J, with 6 bases between. CDR3 size: 12 residues. Per the germline V gene, CDR1 is MDHEN and CDR2 is SYDVKM. The CDR3 here is CASTRVNTEAFF. CDR3 DNA: TGTGCCAGCACCCGGGTGAACACTGAAGCTTTCTTT.

Remarks on this clone: This likely comes from a read error, as the CDR3 has no conserved phenylalanine or tryptophan at its end. This chain uses TRBV5-1 with TRBJ2-7, with D maybe TRBD1 (6 bases). CDR3 length: 14 residues. Trimming removed 0 bases at V and 4 bases at J, with 11 bases between. Germline V lookup: CDR1 SGHRS, CDR2 YFSETQ. The CDR3 DNA is TGCGCCAGCAGCTTGGCTCGTACAGGGTACGAGCAGTACTCC. Translating it yields CASSLARTGYEQYS.

By share, this clone counts as medium-sized. The chain uses TRBV10-3 and TRBJ2-2, with 8 bases aligning to TRBD1. V gave up 11 bases and J gave up 3 bases; unmatched junction bases: 5. The CDR3 is made up of 13 amino acids. CDR1 and CDR2 (germline): ENHRY, SYGVKD. CDR3 sequence reads: CASGQGDTGELFF. CDR3 in DNA: TGTGCCTCCGGACAGGGTGACACCGGGGAGCTGTTTTTT.

This clone was counted only a few times. The J gene is TRBJ2-7, the V gene TRBV28; 7 nucleotides match TRBD1. The germline V gene has CDR1 MDHEN and CDR2 SYDVKM. V shed 6 bases, J shed 2 bases, and the junction held 7 bases outside the gene matches. This CDR3 has 14 residues. CDR3 sequence reads: CASRPGTATYEQYF. The CDR3 bases are TGTGCCAGCAGACCCGGGACAGCCACCTACGAGCAGTACTTC.

The chain recombines TRBV25-1 with TRBJ2-3; D is ambiguous. The germline CDR1 and CDR2 sequences are MGHDK and SYGVNS. The V end lost 2 bases, the J end lost 0 bases, and 6 bases lay between the germline ends. This CDR3 comprises 14 residues. CDR3 in DNA: TGTGCCAGCAGTGAACATGGGAGCACAGATACGCAGTATTTT. Protein: CASSEHGSTDTQYF.

In its sample, this clone was seen a few times. The V call is TRBV6-4, the J call TRBJ2-3; 9 bases are a match to TRBD2. Unmatched junction bases numbered 5, after V lost 0 bases and J lost 1 base. This CDR3 comprises 17 residues. From germline, CDR1 is MRHNA and CDR2 SNTAGT. DNA of the CDR3: TGTGCCAGCAGTGACTCGGCGGGAGGGGTTGGCACAGATACGCAGTATTTT. It specifies CASSDSAGGVGTDTQYF.

The rearrangement links TRBV20-1 to TRBJ1-2, with a possible D match to TRBD1 (6 bases). The CDR3 sequence is 16 residues long. V was pared by 3 bases and J by 1 base, with 18 bases between. Germline V gene sequence: CDR1 DFQATT, CDR2 SNEGSKA (reference sequence). As DNA, the CDR3 is TGCAGTGCTAGTCTACATCAGGGGCGGAATAACTATGGCTACACCTTC. Its protein is CSASLHQGRNNYGYTF.

The table lists this clone with a few counts. V is TRBV6-1 and J is TRBJ2-7; D not certain. Germline assignment: CDR1 MNHNS and CDR2 SASEGT. Trimming took off 3 bases at V and 2 bases at J, with 5 bases between the two ends. The CDR3 extends over 12 amino acids. CDR3 DNA sequence: TGTGCCAGCAGTGACCCACCCTACGAGCAGTACTTC. This codes for CASSDPPYEQYF.

This clone occurred a few times. Other DNA sequences from this sample encode an identical CDR3 as well. The chain's CDR3 is CASSLGQYTGELFF. CDR3 DNA sequence: TGCGCCAGCAGTCTTGGACAGTACACCGGGGAGCTGTTTTTT. The rearrangement joins TRBV4-1 to TRBJ2-2; a weak D match, TRBD1 (6 bases). CDR3 size: 14 residues. With 6 bases removed from V and 3 bases from J, the gap between germline ends came to 11 bases. Per germline, CDR1 MGHRA and CDR2 YSYEKL.

This clone ranks as medium-sized (0.01 to 0.1%). This chain joins TRBV20-1 and TRBJ2-1; 9 bases are a match to TRBD2. J gave up 3 bases and V 6 bases, and 9 bases lay outside the gene matches. Germline V gene data show CDR1 as DFQATT and CDR2 as SNEGSKA (reference sequence). CDR3 length: 15 residues. CDR3 sequence reads: CSAPKIAGDYNEQFF. The CDR3 DNA reads as TGCAGTGCCCCCAAGATAGCGGGGGACTACAATGAGCAGTTCTTC.

This clone was observed at least ten times. The J gene is TRBJ2-3, the V gene TRBV5-1; 7 nucleotides line up with TRBD1. The CDR3 has 15 amino acids. V lost 3 bases, J lost 4 bases, and 8 bases stayed unmatched. The germline gives CDR1 SGHRS, CDR2 YFSETQ. The CDR3 DNA follows: TGCGCCAGCAGCTGGGGTATTCAGGGGGCAGATACGCAGTATTTT. Encoded protein: CASSWGIQGADTQYF. The variable domain in full, completed from reference TRBV5-1 and TRBJ2-3, reads KAGVTQTPRYLIKTRGQQVTLSCSPISGHRSVSWYQQTPGQGLQFLFEYFSETQRNKGNFPGRFSGRQFSNSRSEMNVSTLELGDSALYLCASSWGIQGADTQYFGPGTRLTVL.

Many counts were recorded for this clone. This clone may be a read error of a much larger clone one base away. The genes are TRBV20-1 and TRBJ2-2; 9 nucleotides align to TRBD2. This CDR3 is built from 14 residues. Trimming removed 2 bases from V and 2 bases from J; junction bases left unmatched: 0. Germline CDR1 and CDR2: DFQATT and SNEGSKA (reference sequence). CDR3 region: CSARLAGNTGELFF. In DNA, the CDR3 is TGCAGTGCTAGACTAGCGGGAAACACCGGGGAGCTGTTTTTT.